This TCR beta chain was sequenced for a study of OX40 agonist ivuxolimab in advanced cancers. The study, taken as a whole, reports: CD4+ and CD8+ blood T cells expanded clonally by week 6 at 0.1 to 3.0 mg/kg.

The protocol was immunoSEQ multiplex PCR, while the TCRdb copy is restricted to in-frame clones and leaves out a portion. In the table there are approximately 50,000 clones, about 93% of which are singletons. A word on this clone: What it binds is not known.

The clonotype originates from an adult with an advanced solid tumor such as melanoma, head and neck, liver or kidney cancer. The sequencing here drew on CD4+ or CD8+ T cells sorted from blood, taken in a trial of the OX40 agonist ivuxolimab.

This CDR3 reads CASSLSAALLNEQFF. For the CDR3, the DNA is TGTGCCAGCAGCTTAAGTGCCGCACTTCTCAATGAGCAGTTCTTC. The chain joins TRBV7-3 to TRBJ2-1; D gene ambiguous. V was pared by 1 base and J by 6 bases, with 13 bases between. This CDR3 is 15 amino acids long. The V gene's germline CDR1 is SGHTA and CDR2 FQGTGA.